This T cell receptor (beta chain) was documented in a study of cytomegalovirus exposure and HLA in healthy donors. Study findings and constraints: TCR beta sequences reportedly predicted the HLA-A and HLA-B alleles of most subjects accurately. One later analysis reportedly identified an Asian-associated ancestry cluster that showed fewer N-insertions than the approximately 710-donor mean. One cluster of highly shared sequence variants probably arose as a sequencing artifact.

It was with 60 Vbeta and 13 Jbeta primers that the PCR ran. Profiled with immunoSEQ multiplex PCR; TCRdb holds only in-frame clones, not every one. The sample shows 100,000 to 150,000 clones, roughly 82% of them seen only once. Between the trimmed V and J ends, which lost 6 bases and 8 bases, there was a span of 20 bases. The CDR3 is made up of 15 amino acids. As for this clone: Its antigen is unknown.

The J gene is TRBJ2-1, the V gene TRBV6-7; D gene ambiguous. TRBV6-7 counts as an open reading frame of uncertain function. Sequencing input: PBMCs. This TCR came from a woman in her sixties in good health and CMV-seropositive. CDR3 residues: CASRPTSKRGYEQFF. The CDR3 DNA reads TGTGCCAGCAGACCCACCTCCAAGCGCGGTTATGAGCAGTTCTTC.